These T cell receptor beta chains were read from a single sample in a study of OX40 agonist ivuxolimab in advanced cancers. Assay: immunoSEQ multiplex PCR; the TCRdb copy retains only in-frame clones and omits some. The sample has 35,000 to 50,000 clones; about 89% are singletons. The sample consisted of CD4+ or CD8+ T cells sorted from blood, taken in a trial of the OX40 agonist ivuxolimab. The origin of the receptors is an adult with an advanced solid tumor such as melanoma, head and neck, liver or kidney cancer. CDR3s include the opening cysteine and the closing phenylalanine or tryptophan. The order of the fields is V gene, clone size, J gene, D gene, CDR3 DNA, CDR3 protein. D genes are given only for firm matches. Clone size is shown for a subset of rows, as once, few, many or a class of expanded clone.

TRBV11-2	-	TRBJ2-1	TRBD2	TGTGCCAGCAGCCCAGTGAGCGGGGGGGGTCTGTACAATGAGCAGTTCTTC	CASSPVSGGGLYNEQFF
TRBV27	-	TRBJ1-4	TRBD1	TGTGCCAGCAGTCCGTGGACAGGGGCTAATGAAAAACTGTTTTTT	CASSPWTGANEKLFF
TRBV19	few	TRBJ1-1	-	TGTGCCAGTATGCCATCGGGGACTGAAGCTTTCTTT	CASMPSGTEAFF
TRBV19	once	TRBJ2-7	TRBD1	TGTGCCAGCGGTGGGGACAGGAGCTCCTACGAGCAGTACTTC	CASGGDRSSYEQYF
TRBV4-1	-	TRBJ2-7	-	TGCGCCAGCAGCCATCCGGGAGACCCGCCCTACGAGCAGTACTTC	CASSHPGDPPYEQYF
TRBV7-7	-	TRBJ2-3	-	TGTGCCAGCAGCTTAGGACCTGCAGATACGCAGTATTTT	CASSLGPADTQYF
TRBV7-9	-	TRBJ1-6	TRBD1	TGTGCCAGCAGCTTGCCGCAGGGGGCGTACTCACCCCTCCACTTT	CASSLPQGAYSPLHF
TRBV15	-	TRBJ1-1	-	TGTGCCACCAGCACCTCCCGAGACCTTATCTTTAACACTGAAGCTTTCTTT	CATSTSRDLIFNTEAFF
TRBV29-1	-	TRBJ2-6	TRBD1	TGCAGCGTCCCGGGACAGGGTACAAGATCTGGGGCCAACGTCCTGACTTTC	CSVPGQGTRSGANVLTF
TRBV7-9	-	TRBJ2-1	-	TGTGCCAGCAGCTCCCCGCCGGGGCTGGGGGATGAGCAGTTCTTC	CASSSPPGLGDEQFF
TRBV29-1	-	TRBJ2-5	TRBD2	TGCAGCGTGTGGCTAGCGGGGGCCCAAGAGACCCAGTACTTC	CSVWLAGAQETQYF
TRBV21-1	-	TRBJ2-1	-	TGTGCCAGCAGCAACAAGGACCTAGCGGGGCTCGATGAGCAGTTCTTC	CASSNKDLAGLDEQFF
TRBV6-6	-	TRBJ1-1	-	TGTGCCAGCAGCTCCGATACGGTATGGGGCACTGAAGCTTTCTTT	CASSSDTVWGTEAFF
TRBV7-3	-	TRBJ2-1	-	TGTGCCAGCAGCTTAACGGGGAATGAGCAGTTCTTC	CASSLTGNEQFF
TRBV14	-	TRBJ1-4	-	TGTGCCAGCAGCCAGGGACCGGGGACTAATGAAAAACTGTTTTTT	CASSQGPGTNEKLFF
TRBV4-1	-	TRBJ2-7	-	TGCGCCAGCAGCCAAGATCGGCTCGGACCCTACGAGCAGTACTTC	CASSQDRLGPYEQYF
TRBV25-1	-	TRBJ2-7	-	TGTGCCAGCTCAGACGAACAGTCTGGGGGAGGCGAGCAGTACTTC	CASSDEQSGGGEQYF
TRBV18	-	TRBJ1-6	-	TGTGCCAGCTCACCTGCCTCCAGGGAACTAAATTCACCCCTCCACTTT	CASSPASRELNSPLHF
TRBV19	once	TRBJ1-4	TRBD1	TGTGCCAGTAGTACCCATTCCGGGACAGGGAATGAAAAACTGTTTTTT	CASSTHSGTGNEKLFF
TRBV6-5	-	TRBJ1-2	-	TGTGCCAGCAATAATGACGGGGCGGATGGCTACACCTTC	CASNNDGADGYTF
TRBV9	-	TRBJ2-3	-	TGTGCCAGCAGCCCCCAGGGGGGGCGACCCACAGATACGCAGTATTTT	CASSPQGGRPTDTQYF
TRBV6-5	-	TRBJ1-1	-	TGTGCCAGCAGTAGAACAGGGAACACTGAAGCTTTCTTT	CASSRTGNTEAFF
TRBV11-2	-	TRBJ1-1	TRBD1	TGTGCCAGCAGCTGGGGACAGACGAACACTGAAGCTTTCTTT	CASSWGQTNTEAFF
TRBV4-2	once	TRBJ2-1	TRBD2	TGTGCCAGCAGCCAAGGGGGTAGCGGGGGCCCCTTGGACAATGAGCAGTTCTTC	CASSQGGSGGPLDNEQFF
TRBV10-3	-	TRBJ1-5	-	TGTGCCAGCAGACCCGGGGGGGGTAGCAATCAGCCCCAGCATTTT	CASRPGGGSNQPQHF
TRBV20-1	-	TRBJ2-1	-	TGCAGTGCTGCGGGGTACAATGAGCAGTTCTTC	CSAAGYNEQFF
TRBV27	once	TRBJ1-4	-	TGTGCCAGCAGCATAGGTCGGGCAACTAATGAAAAACTGTTTTTT	CASSIGRATNEKLFF
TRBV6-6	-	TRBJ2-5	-	TGTGCCAGCAGTTACTCCGGGCCGGGGACCCAGTACTTC	CASSYSGPGTQYF
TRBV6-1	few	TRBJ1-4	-	TGTGCCAGCAGTACCGGTGAAAAACTGTTTTTT	CASSTGEKLFF
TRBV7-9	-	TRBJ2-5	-	TGTGCCAGCAGCTTTTCTGGGGGCGGGTTGACTAAGAGACCCCAGTACTTC	CASSFSGGGLTKRPQYF
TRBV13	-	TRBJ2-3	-	TGTGCCAGCAGCGGAACTAGCACAGATACGCAGTATTTT	CASSGTSTDTQYF
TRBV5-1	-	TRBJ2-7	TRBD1	TGCGCCAGCAGTCCCCCCGGGACAGTTACCAAGCAGTACTTC	CASSPPGTVTKQYF
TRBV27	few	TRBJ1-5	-	TGTGCCAGCAGTTTATCGATTACGCGGAGCAATCAGCCCCAGCATTTT	CASSLSITRSNQPQHF